This T cell receptor (beta chain) stems from a study of cytomegalovirus exposure and HLA in healthy donors. The V end lost 0 bases, the J end lost 3 bases, and 8 bases lay between the germline ends. The CDR3 extends over 14 amino acids. The germline gives CDR1 LGHNA, CDR2 YSLEER. Primers included in the PCR were 60 Vbeta and 13 Jbeta primers. TCRdb keeps only in-frame clones here, not all; method: immunoSEQ multiplex PCR. The top ten hold roughly 4.5% of the sample, which has some 76,000 clones, roughly two thirds seen once. The specimen was PBMCs. The clonotype originates from a man in his fifties or sixties in good health and CMV-seropositive. The genes are TRBV4-3 and TRBJ2-5, with TRBD2 as a possible D gene (6 bases). The CDR3 bases are TGCGCCAGCAGCCAAGACGGGGGTAAAGAGACCCAGTACTTC. This gives the protein CASSQDGGKETQYF.